These 14 T cell receptor beta chains originate from one sample sequenced in a study of cytomegalovirus exposure and HLA in healthy donors. The PCR contained 60 Vbeta and 13 Jbeta primers. Method: immunoSEQ multiplex PCR; TCRdb's copy keeps in-frame clones and lacks some. The sample records about 110,000 clones, approximately 80% being singletons. Sequenced: PBMCs. These receptors were taken from a woman aged 60 to 75 in good health and CMV-seropositive.

The J gene is TRBJ2-7, the V gene TRBV6-5, with 11 nucleotides matching TRBD2. The CDR3 length is 15 residues. J was trimmed by 4 bases and V by 6 bases; bases with no gene match: 8. CDR1 and CDR2 from the germline V gene are MNHEY and SVGAGI. The CDR3 nucleotides are TGTGCCAGCAGCCGAACTAGCGGGAGTAGGTACGAGCAGTACTTC. Encoded protein: CASSRTSGSRYEQYF.

The V call is TRBV11-2, the J call TRBJ2-7; D perhaps matches TRBD1 (6 bases). The CDR3 totals 15 residues. CDR1 SGHAT and CDR2 FQNNGV come from the germline V gene. V shed 2 bases and J shed 3 bases, with 14 bases lying between them. This CDR3 is CASSLSLGANYEQYF. CDR3 in DNA: TGTGCCAGCAGCTTATCTCTGGGGGCGAACTACGAGCAGTACTTC.

The rearrangement joins TRBV18 to TRBJ2-5; 10 bases match TRBD1. The CDR3 is made up of 14 amino acids. Germline V gives CDR1 KGHSH, CDR2 LQKENI. V gave up 0 bases and J gave up 7 bases; unmatched junction bases: 2. This chain's CDR3 is CASSPPRDRGTQYF. Written as DNA, the CDR3 is TGTGCCAGCTCACCACCTCGGGACAGGGGGACCCAGTACTTC.

This chain links TRBV2 with TRBJ2-7; a possible D gene is TRBD1 (6 bases). The germline V gene encodes CDR1 SNHLY and CDR2 FYNNEI. The CDR3 is 15 amino acids. The V end was cut by 7 bases, the J end by 0 bases, with 16 bases between. For the CDR3, the DNA is TGTGCCAGCATAAACAGGGCAGGAGACTCCTACGAGCAGTACTTC. Translated, it gives CASINRAGDSYEQYF.

The V gene is TRBV5-6, the J gene TRBJ2-1; TRBD2 matches 11 bases. This CDR3 region has 16 residues. V gave up 5 bases and J gave up 12 bases; unmatched junction bases: 16. Germline lookup yields CDR1 SGHDT and CDR2 YYEEEE. The CDR3 loop reads CASSSGLAGFFLRQFF. DNA for the CDR3: TGTGCCAGCAGTTCCGGACTAGCGGGTTTTTTTTTACGGCAGTTCTTC.

The chain has TRBV19 and TRBJ2-1, with a possible D match to TRBD1 (7 bases). V was clipped by 9 bases and J by 1 base, with 13 bases between them. Germline values: CDR1 LNHDA, CDR2 SQIVND (reference sequence). The CDR3 is made up of 14 amino acids. CDR3 in amino acids: CASRRGDSYNEQFF. The CDR3 bases are TGTGCCAGCCGCAGGGGGGATTCCTACAATGAGCAGTTCTTC.

V gene TRBV5-5 combines with J gene TRBJ2-5; 12 bases are shared with TRBD2. Germline V gives CDR1 SGHKS, CDR2 YYEKEE (reference sequence). This CDR3 has 18 amino acids. V was clipped by 0 bases and J by 2 bases; unmatched bases: 8. The chain's CDR3 is CASSLVLAGGPVQETQYF. The CDR3 region has the DNA TGTGCCAGCAGCTTGGTGCTAGCGGGAGGGCCAGTACAAGAGACCCAGTACTTC.

This clone was counted once. The chain recombines TRBV6-5 with TRBJ1-6; TRBD1 matches 7 bases. CDR1 is MNHEY, CDR2 SVGAGI, per germline. V dropped 6 bases and J dropped 9; count of bases not matched to a gene: 11. The CDR3 loop spans 15 amino acids. For the CDR3, the DNA is TGTGCCAGCAGCCCCGACAGGGCAGTGCGTTCACCCCTCCACTTT. This sequence encodes CASSPDRAVRSPLHF.

This clone was seen a single time. The J gene is TRBJ1-1, the V gene TRBV4-1; D might be TRBD1 (6 bases). V was cut by 1 base and J by 4 bases, with 16 bases left in between. This CDR3 has 16 residues. The germline gives CDR1 MGHRA, CDR2 YSYEKL. The DNA for the CDR3 is TGCGCCAGCAGCCAAGGACCCCTCAGGGGATCCACTGAAGCTTTCTTT. It translates to CASSQGPLRGSTEAFF.

The J gene is TRBJ1-1, the V gene TRBV14, with D maybe TRBD1 (5 bases). V was pared by 5 bases and J by 1 base, with 8 bases between. Germline loops: CDR1 SGHDN, CDR2 FVKESK. This CDR3 contains 13 residues. The CDR3 protein is CASSNQGNTEAFF. The CDR3, as DNA: TGTGCCAGCAGCAATCAGGGGAACACTGAAGCTTTCTTT.

V is TRBV5-1 and J is TRBJ2-1, with 12 bases fitting TRBD2. The junction had 5 bases not matched to a gene; V was cut back by 4 bases and J by 9 bases. This CDR3 region has 14 residues. The germline V gene has CDR1 SGHRS and CDR2 YFSETQ. Written as DNA, the CDR3 is TGCGCCAGCAGCACGACTAGCGGGAGAGGTGAGCAGTTCTTC. Amino acid sequence: CASSTTSGRGEQFF.

The rearrangement links TRBV6-6 to TRBJ2-7, with D possibly being TRBD1 (6 bases). Germline values: CDR1 MNHNY, CDR2 SVGAGI (reference sequence). CDR3 length: 12 residues. V was clipped by 6 bases and J by 4 bases, with 10 bases between them. The CDR3 sequence is CASSLRGYEQYF. The CDR3 DNA reads TGTGCCAGCAGCCTAAGGGGGTACGAGCAGTACTTC.

The chain uses TRBV4-1 and TRBJ1-2, with D tentatively TRBD1 (6 bases). Trimming took 0 bases from V and 8 from J, leaving 13 bases between them. The CDR3 is 14 residues long. Germline CDR1 and CDR2: MGHRA and YSYEKL. CDR3 protein: CASSQDRNRAGYTF. In nucleotides, the CDR3 is TGCGCCAGCAGCCAAGATCGTAACAGGGCAGGCTACACCTTC.

This chain connects TRBV9 to TRBJ2-7; no firm D call. The CDR3 is made up of 14 amino acids. Germline-derived CDR1 and CDR2 are SGDLS and YYNGEE. V was shortened by 0 bases and J by 4 bases, with 11 bases between the two germline ends. The DNA for the CDR3 is TGTGCCAGCAGCGTAGGTGAGGCTGTGTACGAGCAGTACTTC. It is translated as CASSVGEAVYEQYF.